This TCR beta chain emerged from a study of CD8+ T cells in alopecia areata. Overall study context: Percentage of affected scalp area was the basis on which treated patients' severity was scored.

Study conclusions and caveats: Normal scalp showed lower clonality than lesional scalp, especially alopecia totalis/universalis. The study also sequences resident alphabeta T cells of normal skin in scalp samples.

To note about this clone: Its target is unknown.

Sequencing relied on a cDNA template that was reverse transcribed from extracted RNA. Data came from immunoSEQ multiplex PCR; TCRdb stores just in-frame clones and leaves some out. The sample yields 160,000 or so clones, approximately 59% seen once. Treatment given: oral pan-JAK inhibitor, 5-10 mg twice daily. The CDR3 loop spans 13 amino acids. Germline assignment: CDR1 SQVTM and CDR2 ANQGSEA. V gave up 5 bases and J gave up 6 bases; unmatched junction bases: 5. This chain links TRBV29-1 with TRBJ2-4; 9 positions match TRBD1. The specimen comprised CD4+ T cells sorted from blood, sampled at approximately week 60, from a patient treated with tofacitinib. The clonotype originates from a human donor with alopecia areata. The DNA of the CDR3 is TGCAGCGTTCGGACAGGGGCGGGAAACATTCAGTACTTC. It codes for CSVRTGAGNIQYF.